A single T cell receptor beta chain is shown here with its context. The sample comes from a study of blood T cell repertoires in COVID-19. Repertoires were generated with immunoSEQ multiplex PCR, while TCRdb's copy carries only in-frame clones and drops some. The sample shows approximately 250,000 clones, about 83% of them seen only once. Patients at the Seattle site were enrolled during active infection and followed longitudinally. Trimming left V 3 bases short and J 0 bases short, with 9 bases between. The CDR3 runs to 15 residues. Germline V CDR1 and CDR2: SGHVS, FQNEAQ. The genes are TRBV7-8 and TRBJ1-3; D unclear. This TCR was recovered from a woman older than 75 with COVID-19, enrolled during active disease. The sequenced sample consisted of peripheral blood. This chain's CDR3 is CASSFGESSGNTIYF. CDR3 coding DNA: TGTGCCAGCAGCTTCGGTGAAAGCTCTGGAAACACCATATATTTT.